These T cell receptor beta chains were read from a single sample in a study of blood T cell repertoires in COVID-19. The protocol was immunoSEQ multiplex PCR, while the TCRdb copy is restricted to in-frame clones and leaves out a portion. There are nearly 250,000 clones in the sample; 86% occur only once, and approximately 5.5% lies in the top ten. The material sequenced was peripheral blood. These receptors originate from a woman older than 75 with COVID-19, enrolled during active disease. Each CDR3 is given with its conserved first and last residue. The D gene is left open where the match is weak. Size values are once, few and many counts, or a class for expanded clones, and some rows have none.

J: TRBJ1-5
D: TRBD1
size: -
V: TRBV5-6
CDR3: CASSLRQGNSNQPQHF
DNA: TGTGCCAGCAGCTTGCGACAGGGTAATAGCAATCAGCCCCAGCATTTT

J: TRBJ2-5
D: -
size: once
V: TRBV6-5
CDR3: CASSRTIQETQYF
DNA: TGTGCCAGCAGCCGGACTATCCAAGAGACCCAGTACTTC

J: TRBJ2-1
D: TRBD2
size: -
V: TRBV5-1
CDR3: CASSLNGGTGSLF
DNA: TGCGCCAGCAGCTTAAACGGGGGGACGGGGTCCCTCTTC

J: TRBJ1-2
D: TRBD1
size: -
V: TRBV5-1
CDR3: CASSLRQGAQGYTF
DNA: TGCGCCAGCAGCCTTAGGCAGGGGGCGCAAGGCTACACCTTC

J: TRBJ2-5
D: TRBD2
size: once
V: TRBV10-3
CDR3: CAISDLAGKTQYF
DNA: TGTGCCATCAGTGATCTAGCGGGAAAGACCCAGTACTTC

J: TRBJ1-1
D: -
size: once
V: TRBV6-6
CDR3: CASRETGQIEAFF
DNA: TGTGCCAGCAGGGAAACAGGGCAGATTGAAGCTTTCTTT

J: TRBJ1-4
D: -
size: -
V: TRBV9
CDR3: CASSVEQGNNEKLFF
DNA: TGTGCCAGCAGCGTAGAGCAGGGTAATAATGAAAAACTGTTTTTT

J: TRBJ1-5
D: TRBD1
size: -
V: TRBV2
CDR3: CASSPTGGGKHF
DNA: TGTGCCAGCAGCCCGACAGGGGGCGGCAAGCATTTT

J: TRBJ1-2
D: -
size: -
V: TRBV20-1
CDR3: CSLYGGYGYTF
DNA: TGCAGTTTGTATGGCGGCTATGGCTACACCTTC

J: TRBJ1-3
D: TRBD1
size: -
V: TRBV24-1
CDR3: CATSRGTDGNTIYF
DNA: TGTGCCACCAGTCGCGGGACAGATGGAAACACCATATATTTT

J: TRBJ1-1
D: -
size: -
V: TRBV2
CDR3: CASSEASTGITEAFF
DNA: TGTGCCAGCAGTGAAGCGAGTACAGGGATCACTGAAGCTTTCTTT

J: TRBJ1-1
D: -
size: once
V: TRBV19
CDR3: CASRGLNTEAFF
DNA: TGTGCCAGTAGGGGGCTGAACACTGAAGCTTTCTTT

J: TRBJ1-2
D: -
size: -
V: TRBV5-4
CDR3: CASSLDQGPGYTF
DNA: TGTGCCAGCAGCTTGGACCAGGGTCCTGGCTACACCTTC

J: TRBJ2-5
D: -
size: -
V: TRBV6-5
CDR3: CASSTRETQYF
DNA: TGTGCCAGCAGTACGAGAGAGACCCAGTACTTC

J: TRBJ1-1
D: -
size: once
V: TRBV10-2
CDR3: CASVAIGDTEAFF
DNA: TGCGCCAGCGTGGCGATAGGGGACACTGAAGCTTTCTTT

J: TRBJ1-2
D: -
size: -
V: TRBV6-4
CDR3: CASIIKTQDPGAYGYTF
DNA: TGTGCCAGCATTATTAAAACTCAGGACCCGGGAGCCTATGGCTACACCTTC

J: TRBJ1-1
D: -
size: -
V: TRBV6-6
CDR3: CASSYSRGQNTEAFF
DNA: TGTGCCAGCAGTTACTCCAGGGGACAGAACACTGAAGCTTTCTTT

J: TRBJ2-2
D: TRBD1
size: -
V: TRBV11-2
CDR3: CASSTQGAKGGELFF
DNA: TGTGCCAGCAGCACCCAGGGGGCCAAGGGCGGGGAGCTGTTTTTT

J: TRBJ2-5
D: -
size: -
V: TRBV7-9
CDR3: CASSPPDTYQETQYF
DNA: TGTGCCAGCAGCCCGCCGGACACGTACCAAGAGACCCAGTACTTC

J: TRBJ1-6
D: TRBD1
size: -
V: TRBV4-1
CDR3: CASSQGGGQGYSPLHF
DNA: TGCGCCAGCAGCCAAGGTGGAGGACAGGGATACTCACCCCTCCACTTT

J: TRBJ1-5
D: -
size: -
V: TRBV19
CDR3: CASSPREGRSQPQHF
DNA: TGTGCCAGTAGTCCACGGGAGGGCCGCTCTCAGCCCCAGCATTTT

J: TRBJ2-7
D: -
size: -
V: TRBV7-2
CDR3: CASSFRQSGYEQYF
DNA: TGTGCCAGCAGCTTCAGACAGTCTGGGTACGAGCAGTACTTC

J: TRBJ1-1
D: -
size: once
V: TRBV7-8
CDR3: CASSLGGPPGGTEAFF
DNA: TGTGCCAGCAGCTTAGGAGGACCCCCGGGGGGCACTGAAGCTTTCTTT

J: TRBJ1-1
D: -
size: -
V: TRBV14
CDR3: CASSQTFGEVNTEAFF
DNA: TGTGCCAGCAGCCAAACGTTCGGGGAGGTGAACACTGAAGCTTTCTTT

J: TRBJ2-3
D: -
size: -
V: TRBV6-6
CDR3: CASSYGGTSTDTQYF
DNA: TGTGCCAGCAGTTATGGGGGGACCAGCACAGATACGCAGTATTTT

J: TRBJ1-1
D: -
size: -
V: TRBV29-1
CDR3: CSVELQENTEAFF
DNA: TGCAGCGTTGAATTACAGGAGAACACTGAAGCTTTCTTT

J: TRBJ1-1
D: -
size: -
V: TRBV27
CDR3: CASGRRLSNTEAFF
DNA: TGTGCCAGCGGCCGGAGGTTGTCGAACACTGAAGCTTTCTTT

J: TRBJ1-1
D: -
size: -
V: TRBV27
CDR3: CATQQGLETEAFF
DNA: TGTGCCACCCAACAGGGCCTCGAGACTGAAGCTTTCTTT

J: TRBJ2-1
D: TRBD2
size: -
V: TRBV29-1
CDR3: CSVASGAVNEQFF
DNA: TGCAGCGTTGCTAGCGGGGCAGTCAATGAGCAGTTCTTC

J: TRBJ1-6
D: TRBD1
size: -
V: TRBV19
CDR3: CASSGAGTVINSPLHF
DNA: TGTGCCAGTAGTGGTGCCGGGACAGTCATTAATTCACCCCTCCACTTT

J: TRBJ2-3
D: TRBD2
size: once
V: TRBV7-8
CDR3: CASSARDYYTDTQYF
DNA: TGTGCCAGCAGCGCCCGGGACTACTACACAGATACGCAGTATTTT

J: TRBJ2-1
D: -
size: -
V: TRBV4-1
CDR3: CASSQESVVGAYNEQFF
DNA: TGCGCCAGCAGCCAAGAGAGCGTGGTCGGGGCCTACAATGAGCAGTTCTTC

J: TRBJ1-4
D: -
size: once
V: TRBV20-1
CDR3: CSAPRGEKLFF
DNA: TGCAGCGCCCCAAGGGGGGAAAAACTGTTTTTT

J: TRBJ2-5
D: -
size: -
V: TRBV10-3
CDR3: CATLDIRETQYF
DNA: TGTGCCACCCTGGACATTCGGGAGACCCAGTACTTC

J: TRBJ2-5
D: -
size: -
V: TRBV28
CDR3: CASRTHWEQETQYF
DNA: TGTGCCAGCAGAACACATTGGGAGCAAGAGACCCAGTACTTC

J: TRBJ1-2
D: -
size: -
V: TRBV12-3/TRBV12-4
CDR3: CASSIRENYGYTF
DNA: TGTGCCAGCAGTATTAGGGAGAACTATGGCTACACCTTC

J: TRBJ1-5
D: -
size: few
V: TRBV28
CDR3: CASSLSAGVIQPQHF
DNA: TGTGCCAGCAGTTTATCCGCGGGGGTCATTCAGCCCCAGCATTTT

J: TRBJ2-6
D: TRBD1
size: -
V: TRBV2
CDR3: CASSGRTGIFGANVLTF
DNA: TGTGCCAGCAGTGGGAGGACAGGGATATTTGGGGCCAACGTCCTGACTTTC

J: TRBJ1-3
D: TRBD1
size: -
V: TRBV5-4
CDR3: CASSSTGAGNTIYF
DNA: TGTGCCAGCAGCTCGACAGGGGCTGGAAACACCATATATTTT

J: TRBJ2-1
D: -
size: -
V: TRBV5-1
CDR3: CASSLVAVLSYNEQFF
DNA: TGCGCCAGCAGCTTGGTGGCAGTACTATCCTACAATGAGCAGTTCTTC

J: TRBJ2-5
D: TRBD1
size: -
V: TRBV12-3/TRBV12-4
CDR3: CASSRTGEETQYF
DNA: TGTGCCAGCAGTAGGACAGGGGAAGAGACCCAGTACTTC

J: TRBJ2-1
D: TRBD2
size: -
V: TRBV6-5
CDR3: CASSRTSGVGEQFF
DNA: TGTGCCAGCAGTAGGACTAGCGGGGTAGGTGAGCAGTTCTTC

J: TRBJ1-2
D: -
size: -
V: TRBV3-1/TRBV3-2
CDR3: CASSRGVRGASYGYTF
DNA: TGTGCCAGCAGCCGCGGGGTTCGGGGGGCAAGCTATGGCTACACCTTC

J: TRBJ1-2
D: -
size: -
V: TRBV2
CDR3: CASSESRGPINGYTF
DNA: TGTGCCAGCAGTGAATCCCGGGGTCCCATTAATGGCTACACCTTC

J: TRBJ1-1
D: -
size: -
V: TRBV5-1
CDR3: CASSLGYTEAFF
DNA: TGCGCCAGCAGCCTCGGGTACACTGAAGCTTTCTTT

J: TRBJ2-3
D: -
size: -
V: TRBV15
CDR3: CATSRDLVRATDTQYF
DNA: TGTGCCACCAGCAGAGATTTGGTGCGGGCTACAGATACGCAGTATTTT

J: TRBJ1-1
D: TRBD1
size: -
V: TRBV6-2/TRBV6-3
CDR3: CASSRTGKTTEAFF
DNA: TGTGCCAGCAGTAGGACAGGTAAAACCACTGAAGCTTTCTTT

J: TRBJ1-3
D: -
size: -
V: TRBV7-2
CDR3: CASSLGGVGGVRNTIYF
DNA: TGTGCCAGCAGCTTAGGAGGGGTAGGGGGGGTTAGAAACACCATATATTTT

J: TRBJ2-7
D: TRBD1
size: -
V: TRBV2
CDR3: CASSLGQGEYYEQYF
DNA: TGTGCCAGCAGCCTGGGACAGGGGGAGTACTACGAGCAGTACTTC

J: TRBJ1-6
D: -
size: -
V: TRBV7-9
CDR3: CASSPGPNSPLHF
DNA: TGTGCCAGCAGCCCGGGTCCCAATTCACCCCTCCACTTT

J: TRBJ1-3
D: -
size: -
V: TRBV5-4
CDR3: CASSPRGGPYSGNTIYF
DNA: TGTGCCAGCAGCCCACGGGGGGGGCCCTACTCTGGAAACACCATATATTTT

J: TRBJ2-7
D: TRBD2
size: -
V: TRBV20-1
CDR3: CSASTSGGVVTYEQYF
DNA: TGCAGTGCTAGTACTAGCGGGGGGGTGGTAACCTACGAGCAGTACTTC

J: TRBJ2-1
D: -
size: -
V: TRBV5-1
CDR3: CASSTSQGYPNNEQFF
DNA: TGCGCCAGCAGCACGTCACAGGGATACCCCAACAATGAGCAGTTCTTC

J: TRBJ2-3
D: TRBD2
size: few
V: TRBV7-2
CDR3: CASRTSGSTDTQYF
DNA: TGTGCCAGCAGGACTAGCGGCAGCACAGATACGCAGTATTTT